What follows describes a single TCR beta chain. No antigen is known for it. The J segment lost 6 bases and the V segment lost 5 bases, leaving 6 bases of the junction unmatched. This CDR3 has 15 residues. CDR1 and CDR2 (germline): WSHSY, SAAADI. Over chemoradiotherapy, repertoires were sampled more than once. Using immunoSEQ multiplex PCR, the repertoire was profiled, and TCRdb retains in-frame clones only, with some absent. The profile shows roughly 25,000 clones, around 94% of them singletons. This record comes from a study of chemoradiotherapy in HPV16-positive cancers. Whole-study findings and limits: In HPV16-positive patients, HPV-responsive T-cell expansion tracked better recurrence-free survival. Candidate HPV-specific clones and E7-related TCR motifs grew in tumor during treatment.

J is TRBJ2-2 and V is TRBV10-2; 10 bases agree with TRBD2. The TCR sequence derives from a human donor with HPV-associated anogenital cancer. The specimen was taken from a patient who underwent chemoradiotherapy. The CDR3 nucleotides are TGCGCCAGCAGTCATGATCTAGCGGGAGCCGGGGAGCTGTTTTTT. This translates into CASSHDLAGAGELFF.